This T cell receptor (beta chain) was retrieved from a study of T cells in Graves' hyperthyroidism and ophthalmopathy. The CDR3 is made up of 13 amino acids. Germline V lookup: CDR1 LGHDT, CDR2 YNNKEL (reference sequence). Trimming left V 4 bases short and J 9 bases short, with 13 bases between. Study-level results: Among thyroid clonotypes expanded above 0.001, most also appeared in blood.

TCR beta CDR3 regions were amplified from RNA transcripts. When the TCR CDR3 underwent first-round RT-PCR, the HTBI primer set was used. TCRdb fed the multiplex PCR reads into MiXCR, producing one record per CDR3 protein. The profile covers roughly 180,000 distinct CDR3 sequences, with around 15% appearing a single time and roughly 28% taken by the ten largest. Notes on this clonotype: Its antigen is undetermined.

This receptor was identified in a woman aged 45-65 years with Graves' hyperthyroidism. The chain is built from TRBV3-1 and TRBJ1-3; D unclear. The sequencing sample was made of blood. CDR3 in amino acids: CASSPRGVGTIYF. CDR3 bases: TGTGCCAGCAGCCCCCGCGGGGTGGGCACCATATATTTT.